The T cell receptor (beta chain) under discussion was sequenced for a study of response to subunit inactivated influenza vaccine. Study-level results: The authors suggested that few new T cells are recruited per seasonal influenza vaccination.

This clonotype has more than one count but fewer than ten. Its antigen is undetermined. TCRdb independently ran MiXCR on the RT-PCR reads; one entry per CDR3 protein. The table includes about 520,000 distinct CDR3 sequences, 25% detected once. CDR3 length equals 13 residues. Trimming took 5 bases from V and 6 from J, leaving 13 bases between them. Germline V gene data show CDR1 as MNHNY and CDR2 as SVGAGI (reference sequence). The specimen was CD4+ T cells sorted from PBMCs, collected roughly 5 days after vaccination. The chain links TRBV6-6 to TRBJ1-1, with D possibly being TRBD1 (6 bases). This clonotype was sampled from a middle-aged man who received an inactivated influenza vaccine. The CDR3 is CASSHRTAAEAFF. The CDR3 DNA reads as TGTGCCAGCAGTCACCGGACAGCAGCTGAAGCTTTCTTT.